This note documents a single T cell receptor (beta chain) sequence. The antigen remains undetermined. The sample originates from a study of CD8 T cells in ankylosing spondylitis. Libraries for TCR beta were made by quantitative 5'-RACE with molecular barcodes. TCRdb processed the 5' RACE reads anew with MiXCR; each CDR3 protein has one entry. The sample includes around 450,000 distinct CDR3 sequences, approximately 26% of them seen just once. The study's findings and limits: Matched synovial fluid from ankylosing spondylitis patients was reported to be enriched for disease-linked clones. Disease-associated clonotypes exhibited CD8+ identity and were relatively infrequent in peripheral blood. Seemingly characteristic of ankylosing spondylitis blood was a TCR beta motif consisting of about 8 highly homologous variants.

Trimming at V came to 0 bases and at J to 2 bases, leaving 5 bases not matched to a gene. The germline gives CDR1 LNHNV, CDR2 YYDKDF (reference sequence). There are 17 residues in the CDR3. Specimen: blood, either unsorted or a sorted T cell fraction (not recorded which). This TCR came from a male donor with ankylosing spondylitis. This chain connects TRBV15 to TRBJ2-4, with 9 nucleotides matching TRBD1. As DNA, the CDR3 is TGTGCCACCAGCAGAGATCGTGGACAGGGGACCAAAAACATTCAGTACTTC. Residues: CATSRDRGQGTKNIQYF.